This T cell receptor (beta chain) emerged from a study of T cells in Graves' hyperthyroidism and ophthalmopathy. This CDR3 has 11 amino acids. Germline assignment: CDR1 LNHDA and CDR2 SQIVND (reference sequence). Trimming removed 7 bases from V and 9 bases from J; junction bases left unmatched: 2. Amplification of TCR beta CDR3 regions was performed using RNA transcripts as template. The TCR CDR3 was amplified in a first-round RT-PCR using the HTBI primer set. One entry per CDR3 protein results from TCRdb running MiXCR on the multiplex PCR reads. The sample lists 600,000 or so distinct CDR3 sequences, 15% to 20% occurring once.

This clonotype was obtained from a woman between 25 and 40 years old with Graves' hyperthyroidism. The chain uses TRBV19 and TRBJ2-4, with 8 bases matching TRBD2. The sequenced sample consisted of blood. The CDR3 loop is CASIGLAIQYF. CDR3 DNA sequence: TGTGCCAGTATTGGACTAGCCATTCAGTACTTC.